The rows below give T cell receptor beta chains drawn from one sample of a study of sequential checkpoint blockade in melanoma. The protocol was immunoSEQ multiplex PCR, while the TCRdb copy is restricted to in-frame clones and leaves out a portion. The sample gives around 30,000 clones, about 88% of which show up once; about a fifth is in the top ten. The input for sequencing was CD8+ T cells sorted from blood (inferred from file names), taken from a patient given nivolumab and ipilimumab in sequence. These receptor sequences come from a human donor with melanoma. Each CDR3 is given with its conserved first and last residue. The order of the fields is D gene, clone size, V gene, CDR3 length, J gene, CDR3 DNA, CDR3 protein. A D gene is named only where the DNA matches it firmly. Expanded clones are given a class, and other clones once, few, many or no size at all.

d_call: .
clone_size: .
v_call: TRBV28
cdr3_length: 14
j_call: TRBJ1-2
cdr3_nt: TGTGCCAGCAGTTCCCCGGCGCAACTACTGGGCTACACCTTC
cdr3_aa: CASSSPAQLLGYTF

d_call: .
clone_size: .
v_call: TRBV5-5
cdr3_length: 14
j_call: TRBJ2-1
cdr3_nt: TGTGCCAGCAGCTTGGTTGGCTCCCCGAATGAGCAGTTCTTC
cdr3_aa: CASSLVGSPNEQFF

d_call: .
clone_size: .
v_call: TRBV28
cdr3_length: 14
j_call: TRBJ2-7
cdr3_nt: TGTGCCAGCAGTCTGGGACTTGCCGGCTACGAGCAGTACTTC
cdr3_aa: CASSLGLAGYEQYF

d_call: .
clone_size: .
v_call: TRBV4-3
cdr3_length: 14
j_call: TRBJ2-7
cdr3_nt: TGCGCCAGCAGCCATCTCCGGGACACAACTACCCGGAACTTC
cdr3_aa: CASSHLRDTTTRNF

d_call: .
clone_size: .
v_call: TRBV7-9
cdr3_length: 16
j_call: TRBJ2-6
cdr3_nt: TGTGCCAGCAGCCCAGCGGCGAACTCTGGGGCCAACGTCCTGACTTTC
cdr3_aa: CASSPAANSGANVLTF

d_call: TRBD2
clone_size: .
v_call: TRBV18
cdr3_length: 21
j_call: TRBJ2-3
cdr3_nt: TGTGCCAGCTCACCACGGTCGACGCCCGGGGGGGGCGTAACTATCACAGATACGCAGTATTTT
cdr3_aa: CASSPRSTPGGGVTITDTQYF

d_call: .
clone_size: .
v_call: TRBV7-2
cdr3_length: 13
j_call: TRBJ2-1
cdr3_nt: TGTGCCAGCACCCTCAGCGGGCCCAATGAGCAGTTCTTC
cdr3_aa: CASTLSGPNEQFF

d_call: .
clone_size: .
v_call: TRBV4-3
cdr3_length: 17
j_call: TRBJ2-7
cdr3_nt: TGCGCCAGCAGCCAAGATCGGGAGACAGGGAGATCCTACGAGCAGTACTTC
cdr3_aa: CASSQDRETGRSYEQYF

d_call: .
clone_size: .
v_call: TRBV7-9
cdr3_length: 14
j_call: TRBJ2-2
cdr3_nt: TGTGCCAGCAGCTTAGTAGCCAGCACCGGGGAGCTGTTTTTT
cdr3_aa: CASSLVASTGELFF

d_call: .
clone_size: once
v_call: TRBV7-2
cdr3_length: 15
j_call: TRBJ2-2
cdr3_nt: TGTGCCAGCAGCCATTTGGCCTTGAACACCGGGGAGCTGTTTTTT
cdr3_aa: CASSHLALNTGELFF

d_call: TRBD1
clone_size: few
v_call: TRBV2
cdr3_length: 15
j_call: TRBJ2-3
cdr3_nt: TGTGCCAGCAGTGAGGGGACAGGGGGCCCAGATACGCAGTATTTT
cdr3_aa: CASSEGTGGPDTQYF

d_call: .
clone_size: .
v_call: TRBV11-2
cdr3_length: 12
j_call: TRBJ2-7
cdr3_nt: TGTGCCAGCAGCAAGGACAGCTACGAGCAGTACTTC
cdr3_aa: CASSKDSYEQYF

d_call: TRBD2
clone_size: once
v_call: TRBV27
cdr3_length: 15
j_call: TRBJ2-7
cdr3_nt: TGTGCCAGCACCTTGTTAGCGGGACCCCCCTACGAGCAGTACTTC
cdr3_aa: CASTLLAGPPYEQYF

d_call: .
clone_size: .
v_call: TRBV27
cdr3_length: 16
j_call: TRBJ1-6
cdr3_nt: TGTGCCAGCAGTGCTAGGGGTGGGGTGTATAATTCACCCCTCCACTTT
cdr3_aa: CASSARGGVYNSPLHF

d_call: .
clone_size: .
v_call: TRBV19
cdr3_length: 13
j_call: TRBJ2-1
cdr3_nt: TGTGCCACCTACGCAGGGTACGGGCATGAGCAGTTCTTC
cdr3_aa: CATYAGYGHEQFF

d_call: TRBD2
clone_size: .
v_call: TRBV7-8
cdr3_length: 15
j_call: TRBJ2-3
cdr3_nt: TGTGCCAGCAGCGCCCAGCGGGGGGACACAGATACGCAGTATTTT
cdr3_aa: CASSAQRGDTDTQYF

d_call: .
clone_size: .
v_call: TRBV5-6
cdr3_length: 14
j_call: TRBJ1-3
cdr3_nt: TGTGCCAGCAGCTTTGGGAGGGCTGGAAACACCATATATTTT
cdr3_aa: CASSFGRAGNTIYF

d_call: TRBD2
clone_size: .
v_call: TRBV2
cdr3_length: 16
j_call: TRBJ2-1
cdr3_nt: TGTGCCAGCTACGGGACTAGCGGGAGGGCCTCCAATGAGCAGTTCTTC
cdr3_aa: CASYGTSGRASNEQFF

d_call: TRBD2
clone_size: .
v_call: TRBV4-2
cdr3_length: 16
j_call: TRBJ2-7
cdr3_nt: TGTGCCAGCAGCTCCTCCTCGGGAGCGGGGGAAATCGAGCAGTACTTC
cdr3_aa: CASSSSSGAGEIEQYF

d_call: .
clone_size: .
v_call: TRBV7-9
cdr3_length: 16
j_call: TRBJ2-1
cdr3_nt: TGTGCCAGCAGCTCGCCTTCTAAGAGCTCCTACAATGAGCAGTTCTTC
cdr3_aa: CASSSPSKSSYNEQFF

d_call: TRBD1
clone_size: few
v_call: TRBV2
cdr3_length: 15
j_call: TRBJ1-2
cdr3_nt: TGTGCCAGCAGCCCTGGACAGGGCACCCTCTATGGCTACACCTTC
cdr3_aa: CASSPGQGTLYGYTF

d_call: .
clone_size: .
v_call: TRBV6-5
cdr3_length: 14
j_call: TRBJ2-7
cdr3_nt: TGTGCCACCCAACCGGGACTCGATGTAGCCGAGCAGTACTTC
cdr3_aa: CATQPGLDVAEQYF

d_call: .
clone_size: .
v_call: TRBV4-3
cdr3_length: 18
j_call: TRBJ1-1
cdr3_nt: TGCGCCAGCAGCCCCCTTTTCGGTGATTCGGCGACTAACACTGAAGCTTTCTTT
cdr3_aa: CASSPLFGDSATNTEAFF

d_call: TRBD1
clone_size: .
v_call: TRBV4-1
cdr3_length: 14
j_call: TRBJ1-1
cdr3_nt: TGCGCCAGCAGCTATCAGGGGGAGAGGACTGAAGCTTTCTTT
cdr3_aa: CASSYQGERTEAFF

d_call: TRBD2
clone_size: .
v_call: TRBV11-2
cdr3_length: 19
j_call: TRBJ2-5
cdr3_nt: TGTGCCAGCAGCCCCGGACTAGCGGGGGCTGCCCGAGGGCAAGAGACCCAGTACTTC
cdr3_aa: CASSPGLAGAARGQETQYF

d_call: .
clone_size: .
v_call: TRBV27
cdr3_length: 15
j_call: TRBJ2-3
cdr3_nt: TGTGCCAGCAGTACCTATAGCGGAAGCACAGATACGCAGTATTTT
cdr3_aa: CASSTYSGSTDTQYF

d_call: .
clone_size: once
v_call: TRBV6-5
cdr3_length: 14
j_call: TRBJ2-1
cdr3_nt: TGTGCCAGCAGTCAGTTGGTTTCCTACAATGAGCAGTTCTTC
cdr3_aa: CASSQLVSYNEQFF

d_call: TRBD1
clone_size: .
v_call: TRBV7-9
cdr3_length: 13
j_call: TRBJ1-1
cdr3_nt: TGTGCCAGCAGACAGGGGATTGTTACTGAAGCTTTCTTT
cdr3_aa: CASRQGIVTEAFF

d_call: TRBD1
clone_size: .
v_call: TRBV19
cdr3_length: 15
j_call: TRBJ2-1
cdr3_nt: TGTGCCAGTAGTATCGTCCCAGGGGGCTTGAATGAGCAGTTCTTC
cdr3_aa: CASSIVPGGLNEQFF

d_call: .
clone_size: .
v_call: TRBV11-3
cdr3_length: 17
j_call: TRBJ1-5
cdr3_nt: TGTGCCAGCAGCCTAGGCTCGCGGCGCAGAGGCAATCAGCCCCAGCATTTT
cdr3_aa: CASSLGSRRRGNQPQHF

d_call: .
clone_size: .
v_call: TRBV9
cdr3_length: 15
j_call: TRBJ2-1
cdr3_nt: TGCGCCAGCAGCGTAAGGGGGGGCTCCTACAATGAGCAGTTCTTC
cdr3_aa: CASSVRGGSYNEQFF

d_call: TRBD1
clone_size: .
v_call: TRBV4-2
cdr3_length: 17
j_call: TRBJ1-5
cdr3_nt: TGTGCCAGCAGCCACTACCGAGGGGGCGCATATTGGCAGCCCCAGCATTTT
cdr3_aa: CASSHYRGGAYWQPQHF

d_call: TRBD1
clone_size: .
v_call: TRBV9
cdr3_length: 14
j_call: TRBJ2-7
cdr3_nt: TGTGCCAGCAGCCGTAGCTACAGGGGCTACGAGCAGTACTTC
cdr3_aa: CASSRSYRGYEQYF

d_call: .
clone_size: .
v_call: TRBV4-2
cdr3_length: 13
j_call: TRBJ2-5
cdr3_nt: TGTGCCAGCAGCCACCGTAGACAGGATGAGCAGTACTTC
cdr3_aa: CASSHRRQDEQYF

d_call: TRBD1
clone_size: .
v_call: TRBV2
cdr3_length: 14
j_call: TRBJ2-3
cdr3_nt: TGTGCCAGCAGGAGGACAGGGAGGACAGATACGCAGTATTTT
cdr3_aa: CASRRTGRTDTQYF

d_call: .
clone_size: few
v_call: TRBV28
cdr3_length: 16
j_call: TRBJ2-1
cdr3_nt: TGTGCCATTCACAGGGGTCGGGAGTTCCCCTACAATGAGCAGTTCTTC
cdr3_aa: CAIHRGREFPYNEQFF

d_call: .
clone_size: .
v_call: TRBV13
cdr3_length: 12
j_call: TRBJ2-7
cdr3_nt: TGTGCCAGCAGCCCGCAGGGATACGAGCAGTACTTC
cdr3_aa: CASSPQGYEQYF

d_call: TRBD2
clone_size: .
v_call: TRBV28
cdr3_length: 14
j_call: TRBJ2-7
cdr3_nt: TGTGCCAGCAGTTTAACCGGGGGGGCCTACGAGCAGTACTTC
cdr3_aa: CASSLTGGAYEQYF

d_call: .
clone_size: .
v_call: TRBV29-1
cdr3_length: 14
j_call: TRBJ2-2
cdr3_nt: TGCAGCGTTGACGCCGGGACGAACACCGGGGAGCTGTTTTTT
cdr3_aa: CSVDAGTNTGELFF

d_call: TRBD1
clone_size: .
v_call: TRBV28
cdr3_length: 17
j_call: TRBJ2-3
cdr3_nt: TGTGCCAGCAGTCCCCTGGACAGGGGGACTTTTGGACATACGCAGTATTTT
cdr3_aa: CASSPLDRGTFGHTQYF

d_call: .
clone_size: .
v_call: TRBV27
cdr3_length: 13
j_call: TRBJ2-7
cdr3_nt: TGTGCCAGCAGTTTAGGACAGCATTACGAGCAGTACTTC
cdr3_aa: CASSLGQHYEQYF

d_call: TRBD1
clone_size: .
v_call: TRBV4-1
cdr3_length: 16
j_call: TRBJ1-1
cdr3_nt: TGCGCCAGCAGCCAAGATGGACAGGGGGCTATAACTGAAGCTTTCTTT
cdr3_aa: CASSQDGQGAITEAFF

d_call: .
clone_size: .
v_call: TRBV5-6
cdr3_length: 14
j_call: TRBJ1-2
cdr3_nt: TGTGCCAGCAGCCCCGTGGAAGCGACCAATGGCTACACCTTC
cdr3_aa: CASSPVEATNGYTF

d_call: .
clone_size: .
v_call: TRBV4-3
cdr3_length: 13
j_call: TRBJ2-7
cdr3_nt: TGCGCCAGCAGCCAAGCTAGGGGGTACGAGCAGTACTTC
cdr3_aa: CASSQARGYEQYF

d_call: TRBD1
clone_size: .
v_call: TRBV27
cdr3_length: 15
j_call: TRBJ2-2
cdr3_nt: TGTGCCAGCAGTTCCGGGACAGGGACAGCCGGGGAGCTGTTTTTT
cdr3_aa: CASSSGTGTAGELFF

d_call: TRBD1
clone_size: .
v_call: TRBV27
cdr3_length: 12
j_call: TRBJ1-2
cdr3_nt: TGTGCCAGCAGTTCCGGACAGGATGGCTACACCTTC
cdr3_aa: CASSSGQDGYTF

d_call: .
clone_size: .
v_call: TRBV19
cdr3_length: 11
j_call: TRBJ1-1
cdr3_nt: TGTGCCAGTGTGAGGGGGGGAGAAGCTTTCTTT
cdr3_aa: CASVRGGEAFF

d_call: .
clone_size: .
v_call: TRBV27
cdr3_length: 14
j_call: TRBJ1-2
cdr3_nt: TGTGCCAGCAGTTCTACCAGAACAGGCTATGGCTACACCTTC
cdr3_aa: CASSSTRTGYGYTF

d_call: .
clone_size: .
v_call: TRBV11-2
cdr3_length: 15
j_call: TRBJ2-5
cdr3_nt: TGTGCCAGCACCCCTCCCGGCGGCAACCAAGAGACCCAGTACTTC
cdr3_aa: CASTPPGGNQETQYF